The clone carrying this T cell receptor beta chain ranks as medium-sized. Its target is not known. Here the gene names and germline are mouse. From the germline J gene comes the end of the CDR3, since the read stops 4 residues before it. The same CDR3 can be traced to other DNA sequences in this sample. These data originate in a study of CD8+ T cells in alopecia areata. Study overall: Female C3H/HeJ mice aged about 6-11 weeks received skin from approximately 6-13-month-old C3H/HeJ donors with spontaneous alopecia. The study's findings and limits: Elevated clonality characterized lesional scalp relative to normal scalp, particularly in alopecia totalis/universalis.

Germline CDR1 is FNHDT and CDR2 is SITEND (reference sequence). J lost 0 bases, V lost 4 bases, and 3 bases had no gene match. CDR3 length: 14 amino acids. Indicated time point: mouse skin 3 weeks after grafting. Biopsies were taken from recipient mouse skin at grafting (and again 3 and 6 weeks later). Sequencing used cDNA as its template, made by extracting RNA and reverse transcribing it. Profiled with immunoSEQ multiplex PCR; TCRdb holds only in-frame clones, not every one. The record shows about 3,000 clones for this sample, with no singletons present. The TCR originated in a C3H/HeJ mouse with alopecia areata. For this mouse line, the MHC haplotype is H2-k. Here the sequenced sample was skin, taken at week 3. The chain recombines TRBV19 with TRBJ1-2; 7 positions agree with TRBD1. The CDR3 here is CASSGDRANSDYTF. The sequenced part of the CDR3 DNA is TGTGCCAGCAGTGGGGACAGAGCAAACTCC.